This T cell receptor beta chain came from a study of T-cell reconstitution after alpha-beta-depleted transplantation in children. General study findings and limits: Hyperexpanded clones declined; after one year, newly produced T cells mostly supplied diversity. By about two months after transplant, alpha-beta T cells reportedly arose from several hundred graft clones that had expanded. Surviving recipient T cells and thymic progenitors produced the high day-60 TCRbeta diversity seen in some patients.

Of note for this clonotype: Its antigen is not identified. It may be a read error: a sequence one base away is much more abundant.

Preparing the TCRbeta library involved the use of unique molecular identifiers. TCRdb re-called the PCR reads with MiXCR, one entry per CDR3 protein. The table lists some 150,000 distinct CDR3 sequences, roughly 9% of them singletons. Trimming removed 4 bases from V and 3 bases from J; junction bases left unmatched: 4. This CDR3 has 14 amino acids. In germline, CDR1 is KGHDR, CDR2 SFDVKD. This sample comprised PBMCs, mostly from graft donor cells, obtained 180 days after TCRalphabeta/CD19-depleted stem cell transplant. The V call is TRBV24-1, the J call TRBJ2-7; 8 bases map to TRBD1. This clonotype originated in a female patient younger than 10 who had a stem cell transplant for congenital amegakaryocytic thrombocytopenia, so the T cells may come from the graft donor. Here the CDR3 reads CATSDQTGGYEQYF. CDR3 nucleotides: TGTGCCACCAGTGACCAAACAGGGGGCTACGAGCAGTACTTC.